This T cell receptor (beta chain) was found in a study of cytomegalovirus exposure and HLA in healthy donors (TCRdb year 2017). In the study overall: According to an earlier analysis of several hundred of the donors, 150 million to 200 million T cells yielded roughly 110 million unique TCR beta sequences and 276 Gb of sequence data. An early release that covered 500 to 800 HLA-typed donors contained approximately 300 gigabases of sequencing data and tens of millions of unique TCR sequences. Of the 300 to 500 genotyped donors, 65% to 90% were placed in the genetic ancestry cluster associated with self-reported Caucasian donors. The study was designed to test whether signatures of past pathogen exposure could be identified by cataloging public T cell receptors. The study used immunosequencing to profile the T cell repertoires of some 600 subjects and linked those repertoires to cytomegalovirus serostatus. Besides the first cohort of 666 subjects, a separate validation cohort made up of around 120 different subjects was used. The study combined high-throughput TCR immunosequencing, statistical association of individual TCRs with disease status, and machine learning to predict cytomegalovirus infection status. A later analysis re-examined previously published TCR beta repertoires from over 500 donors and added high-resolution HLA genotyping to investigate patterns of TCR occurrence. The later analysis used no new phenotypic data to find candidate immune exposures, relying instead on TCR beta sequences and their occurrence across donors. An earlier analysis of 587 of the donors applied high-throughput TCR beta sequencing to assess whether each TCR beta V gene segment acted as functional or pseudogenic. Donor age, sex, ethnicity and CMV serostatus were collected together with the repertoire data. A later genetic analysis took genome-wide SNP genotypes for about 55% of the 666 donors and used that subset as a discovery cohort. Every repertoire in the discovery cohort had been generated on one and the same sequencing platform. Both class I and class II loci were covered by HLA typing, at four-digit resolution. Typing coverage differed by locus: A, B, C, DRB1 and DQB1 were typed in about 620-630 donors, DQA1 in about 510, DPA1 in roughly 590, and DPB1 in approximately 450. Several DR-DQ haplotypes were treated as single units for association and clustering because of strong linkage in the cohort. Among almost 400 genotyped donors of the cohort, an average of 235,054 unique TCR beta nucleotide sequences were sequenced per donor, roughly 20% of them non-productive. Here is what the overall study found, with its caveats: In vitro tests confirmed that a few of the cytomegalovirus-associated TCR beta chains recognize cytomegalovirus antigens. A later genetic analysis associated a missense DCLRE1C variant with V-gene and J-gene trimming of TCR beta chains, and an independent cohort replicated the association. Across donors, most TCR sequences were observed very rarely, whereas some public TCRs were present in many individuals. A further reported finding was that TCR beta sequences accurately predicted the HLA-A and HLA-B alleles for most subjects in the first cohort. A later analysis found that TCR association rates varied across HLA loci, with DRB1 alleles showing the most associated TCRs and HLA-C alleles the fewest. Compared with equally common non-associated chains, HLA-associated TCR beta chains in a later analysis were more clonally expanded and had lower generation probabilities. Correlated functional status among segregating V segments might reflect linkage disequilibrium, but an unknown experimental factor could not be ruled out. It was suggested by the authors that the approach could potentially be generalized to other disease states and immunological phenotypes. In a later analysis, 16,951 TCR beta sequences were associated with specific HLA alleles at a false discovery rate of 0.05. Because counts were too low, 15 to 20 rarely observed V segments, including chromosome 9 orphons, were left out of the earlier analysis of roughly 600 of the donors. Presence/absence analyses assumed roughly uniform sequencing depth across donors, an assumption that may not hold. HLA typing was unavailable for some donors at each locus, so association tests used only the typed subset. An earlier analysis of approximately 590 of the donors showed that most TCR beta V segments appeared in productive rearrangements either about 90% or about 30% of the time, which broadly matched IMGT annotations. Some IMGT-functional V segments, including TRBV6-2 and TRBV6-3, could not be distinguished by the 87-base-pair reads and were therefore excluded. The classifier was reported to diagnose cytomegalovirus status with high specificity and sensitivity in both the original and validation cohorts. The sequencing pipeline was judged likely to have produced a cluster of highly shared sequence variants as a technical artifact. Strong co-occurrence of HLA alleles, especially DR and DQ, made assigning TCR associations to individual alleles difficult. The study gave a list of under 200 TCR beta chains associated with cytomegalovirus. In a later genetic analysis, fewer N-insertions in productive TCRs were reported among donors in an Asian-associated ancestry cluster than the 666-donor mean. This cohort had only TCR beta chains sequenced, and the lack of alpha or paired-chain data limited which features could be detected. Immune exposure information for the cohort was limited to CMV serostatus. In a later analysis, several top co-occurrence clusters were reported to appear linked to parvovirus B19, influenza, CMV and Epstein-Barr virus. In a later analysis, most CMV-associated TCR beta chains were found to appear HLA-restricted, with HLA associations seemingly driven largely by CMV exposure.

The library relied on the immunoSEQ multiplex PCR assay. A mixture of 60 forward primers for TCR Vbeta segments and 13 reverse primers for TCR Jbeta segments was used in the multiplex PCR. The CDR3 region of rearranged TCR beta genes was amplified from genomic DNA with a multiplex PCR assay. The amplified TCR beta libraries were sequenced on the Illumina HiSeq System as 87-base-pair reads. In the authors' own workflow: A later analysis tallied 70 million to 100 million unique TCR beta chains across the 640 or so repertoires, and roughly 11 million of those chains were shared by two or more donors. To remove PCR and sequencing errors, raw reads were error-corrected and collapsed into unique sequences using a nearest-neighbor algorithm that merged closely related sequences. Alignment of CDR3 sequences to IMGT reference sequences was used to assign V, D and J gene segments. For a sequence to be retained, a match of at least six nucleotides to both a V gene segment and a J gene segment was required. A rearrangement was called productive if the CDR3 had no stop codons and remained in frame with V and J, and every other rearrangement was called non-productive. Following IMGT convention, CDR3 was defined as the stretch from the second conserved V-encoded cysteine to the conserved J-encoded phenylalanine. Sequences without an unambiguous match to a single V gene segment were excluded from the earlier analysis of almost 600 of the donors. An earlier analysis of 587 of the donors classified V segments as functional when productive rearrangements were above 56.7% and as segregating when the standard deviation between donors was above 5%. A statistical classification framework was built for diagnosing cytomegalovirus status from the catalog of TCR beta chain sequences. In a later analysis, V and J genes were assigned by comparing TCR nucleotide sequences against IMGT/GENE-DB human TR gene sequences. In a later analysis, CDR3 sequences and most-parsimonious VDJ recombination scenarios were assigned using the TCRdist pipeline. In a later analysis, every TCR beta chain was defined by the combination of its CDR3 amino acid sequence and its V-gene family, and reads without a unique V-gene family were dropped. A later analysis removed several hundred highly shared, low-generation-probability nucleotide sequences to deal with suspected cross-contamination and a sequencing artifact. A later analysis calculated a clonal expansion index for each public chain from normalized within-repertoire ranks of inferred template counts. A later analysis computed generation probabilities with a VDJ recombination model fitted to out-of-frame rearrangements, and checked the results against IGoR. A later analysis scored TCR-TCR, TCR-HLA and TCR-CMV co-occurrence with hypergeometric tests, applying a repertoire-size bias correction to TCR pairs. False discovery rates were estimated in a later analysis by permuting HLA or CMV assignments 20 times. A later analysis grouped co-occurring TCRs with DBSCAN, adding TCRdist sequence similarity when clustering within HLA-allele-positive subsets. Repertoires with fewer than 30,000 or more than 120,000 public chains were left out of co-occurrence clustering, as were four to six repertoires with anomalous nucleotide sharing. Not all clones reach the TCRdb copy of this immuneACCESS table, which keeps in-frame sequences only. Checked studies attribute under half of the gap to unresolved V genes and leave the rest unexplained. Clone size and the V and J calls come from that table; the DNA yielded D and trimming. For this sample the table gives about 120,000 clones, of which roughly 14% were detected only once. Under 2% of the sample lies in the top ten.

The cohort comprised under 700 healthy bone marrow donors. At the time of sampling, all cohort members were nominally healthy, though unrecorded immune exposures were likely present. The donor tested CMV seronegative, placing the donor among the roughly 400 seronegative members of the cohort. A peripheral blood sample was provided by each donor, and peripheral blood mononuclear cells were used for TCR beta sequencing. The Qiagen DNeasy Blood Extraction Kit was used to extract genomic DNA from the blood cell samples. Trimming costs V 0 bases and J 2 bases, and their ends lie 8 bases apart. CDR1 is given as SGHTA and CDR2 as FQGNSA, both from the germline V gene. The CDR3 has 14 amino acids, counting the end cysteine and phenylalanine. Just CDR3 DNA is preserved here, 42 bases in frame from base 1. In this sample, this clone turned up once. It lacks a known antigen. Base qualities are not recorded, but no much larger clone differs from it by a single base.

Material: PBMCs. The V and J segments used are TRBV7-2 and TRBJ2-7, with the identity of the D gene unclear. This clonotype was obtained from a woman younger than 35 in good health and CMV-seronegative. The sequenced DNA: TGTGCCAGCAGCTTAGCGGTAGAACCCTACGAGCAGTACTTC. Translated, this is CASSLAVEPYEQYF.